The rows below give T cell receptor beta chains drawn from one sample of a study of monozygotic twins with cystic fibrosis. Produced via immunoSEQ multiplex PCR; TCRdb's table is partial and in-frame only. The sample carries about 36,000 clones, just over 90% recorded once. The sequenced sample consisted of blood. These receptors came from a boy aged 2-15 years with cystic fibrosis. Each CDR3 is given with its conserved first and last residue. The D gene is left open where the match is weak. For some rows the clone size is stated as once, few or many, or as a class when expanded; others skip it.

-	TRBJ1-1	TRBV27	-	TGTGCCAGCAGTTTATCGGGCCCGGAGGTCACTGAAGCTTTCTTT	CASSLSGPEVTEAFF
-	TRBJ2-6	TRBV29-1	TRBD1	TGCAGCGTTGAGGCGACAGGGGTCCCTGGGGCCAACGTCCTGACTTTC	CSVEATGVPGANVLTF
-	TRBJ2-2	TRBV5-4	-	TGTGCCAGCAGCTTGGGGTCTAACACCGGGGAGCTGTTTTTT	CASSLGSNTGELFF
-	TRBJ1-1	TRBV19	-	TGTGCCAGTAGTATAGTAGGCACGGCCAACACTGAAGCTTTCTTT	CASSIVGTANTEAFF
few	TRBJ1-3	TRBV7-9	-	TGTGCCAGCAGCTTAGAGGGGACCTCCATATATTTT	CASSLEGTSIYF
-	TRBJ2-3	TRBV6-5	TRBD2	TGTGCCAGCAGTGTACTAGCGGGGGTATCAGATACGCAGTATTTT	CASSVLAGVSDTQYF
-	TRBJ2-1	TRBV10-3	-	TGTGCCATCAGTGAGTCATCAGAATACTCCTACAATGAGCAGTTCTTC	CAISESSEYSYNEQFF
-	TRBJ1-5	TRBV2	-	TGTGCCAGCAGGGAGGAGGGTCTTGGCAATCAGCCCCAGCATTTT	CASREEGLGNQPQHF
once	TRBJ1-5	TRBV19	-	TGTGCCACGGGACCCCAGCCCCAGCATTTT	CATGPQPQHF
-	TRBJ2-2	TRBV5-1	TRBD2	TGCGCCAGCAGCCTGGGAGGGTTCAACACCGGGGAGCTGTTTTTT	CASSLGGFNTGELFF
once	TRBJ2-5	TRBV7-2	-	TGTGCCAGCAGCTTAGGCTGGGGGTTCCAAGAGACCCAGTACTTC	CASSLGWGFQETQYF
-	TRBJ2-5	TRBV7-2	-	TGTGCCAGCAGCTTACGCAGGCTGTCAGAGACCCAGTACTTC	CASSLRRLSETQYF
-	TRBJ1-1	TRBV18	-	TGTGCCAGCTCACGGGGGTCGGCTGAAGCTTTCTTT	CASSRGSAEAFF
once	TRBJ2-7	TRBV5-1	-	TGCGCCAGCAGCTTGGGAGGGTCGGTCTACTCCTACGAGCAGTACTTC	CASSLGGSVYSYEQYF
-	TRBJ1-5	TRBV6-5	-	TGTGCCAGCAGTTACTCGGGCGCAGGGGACCAGCCCCAGCATTTT	CASSYSGAGDQPQHF
-	TRBJ2-1	TRBV4-3	-	TGCGCCAGCAGCCACTTAGGGTCGAGCGGACGCTCCTACAATGAGCAGTTCTTC	CASSHLGSSGRSYNEQFF
-	TRBJ1-4	TRBV7-2	-	TGTGCCAGCAGCCTCTACAAGGGTAATGAAAAACTGTTTTTT	CASSLYKGNEKLFF
-	TRBJ1-6	TRBV6-5	TRBD1	TGTGCCAGCAGCTCCGGGACAGCTAATTCACCCCTCCACTTT	CASSSGTANSPLHF
-	TRBJ1-4	TRBV29-1	TRBD1	TGCAGCGTGGAGGGGGGACAGGGAGTTTGGGGAGGAAAACTGTTTTTT	CSVEGGQGVWGGKLFF
-	TRBJ1-4	TRBV7-2	-	TGTGCCAGCAGCTTGAACCGGATCAATGAAAAACTGTTTTTT	CASSLNRINEKLFF
few	TRBJ2-5	TRBV7-6	-	TGTGCCAGCAGCTTAGAGGGAGCAGCCGCTCAAGAGACCCAGTACTTC	CASSLEGAAAQETQYF
-	TRBJ1-6	TRBV14	-	TGTGCCAGCAGCCAAGAGGGAAATTCACCCCTCCACTTT	CASSQEGNSPLHF
-	TRBJ1-3	TRBV29-1	TRBD1	TGCAGCGTTGAAGAACAGGGGGGTGGAAACACCATATATTTT	CSVEEQGGGNTIYF
-	TRBJ1-6	TRBV27	-	TGTGCCAGCAGTCCACAAAATAATTCACCCCTCCACTTT	CASSPQNNSPLHF
-	TRBJ1-4	TRBV6-1	-	TGTGCCAGCAGCTCGGGACTGGGACATGAAAAACTGTTTTTT	CASSSGLGHEKLFF
-	TRBJ2-1	TRBV18	TRBD1	TGTGCCAGCTCACCACCGGGGCAGGGGGCTGAGCAGTTCTTC	CASSPPGQGAEQFF
-	TRBJ1-2	TRBV27	-	TGTGCCAGCAGTCCACAAGGGTTCTATGGCTACACCTTC	CASSPQGFYGYTF
-	TRBJ1-5	TRBV7-6	-	TGTGCCAGCAGCTTAAAGCCCCTCGATGAGGACTGGTGGCCCCAGCATTTT	CASSLKPLDEDWWPQHF
-	TRBJ2-5	TRBV7-9	TRBD2	TGTGCCAGCAGCTTGACTAGCGGGGGAGAGACCCAGTACTTC	CASSLTSGGETQYF
-	TRBJ2-6	TRBV11-2	-	TGTGCCAGCAGCCCCATGAACTCTGGGGCCAACGTCCTGACTTTC	CASSPMNSGANVLTF
-	TRBJ2-3	TRBV7-9	-	TGTGCCAGCAGCTATTATGGGGGGACCCTGACAGATACGCAGTATTTT	CASSYYGGTLTDTQYF
-	TRBJ1-4	TRBV5-1	-	TGCGCCAGCAGCCTTCAGGAAGGAGGAAAACTGTTTTTT	CASSLQEGGKLFF
-	TRBJ2-5	TRBV5-1	-	TGCGCCAGCAGCTTGTTCCCCGACCCGGGCAGGGGTAGCGAGACCCAGTACTTC	CASSLFPDPGRGSETQYF
-	TRBJ2-1	TRBV9	TRBD2	TGTGCCAGCAGCTCTACTAGCGGAGAGTACAATGAGCAGTTCTTC	CASSSTSGEYNEQFF
-	TRBJ2-3	TRBV2	-	TGTGCCCGCCGACTGCGCCCTAGCACAGATACGCAGTATTTT	CARRLRPSTDTQYF
-	TRBJ1-3	TRBV15	TRBD1	TGTGCCACCAGCGGGATTAACAGGGGCTCTGGAAACACCATATATTTT	CATSGINRGSGNTIYF
-	TRBJ1-2	TRBV5-1	-	TGCGCCAGCAGCTTGGTCCCTCCTGCGGGGGGCGCCTTAGACGGCTACACCTTC	CASSLVPPAGGALDGYTF
-	TRBJ1-1	TRBV6-5	-	TGTGCCAGCAGTTACTCAAACAAGAACACTGAAGCTTTCTTT	CASSYSNKNTEAFF
-	TRBJ1-3	TRBV7-6	-	TGTGCCAGCAGCTTAGCGCCGCCTACTGGAAACACCATATATTTT	CASSLAPPTGNTIYF
-	TRBJ2-2	TRBV5-1	-	TGCGCCAGCAGCTTGGCCACGGGGCGGACCACCGGGGAGCTGTTTTTT	CASSLATGRTTGELFF
-	TRBJ1-5	TRBV18	TRBD1	TGTGCCAGCTCACCAGGACAGGGAATCGGTAGCAATCAGCCCCAGCATTTT	CASSPGQGIGSNQPQHF
-	TRBJ2-3	TRBV27	-	TGTGCCAGCAGTTTATCCTTTGGCCTCACAGATACGCAGTATTTT	CASSLSFGLTDTQYF
-	TRBJ2-2	TRBV13	-	TGTGCCAGCAGCTTAGGTTCTCTAGGGAACACCGGGGAGCTGTTTTTT	CASSLGSLGNTGELFF
-	TRBJ2-7	TRBV7-9	TRBD1	TGTGCCAGCGGCCGGACAGGGAACATCAACGAGCAGTACTTC	CASGRTGNINEQYF
-	TRBJ1-2	TRBV15	TRBD1	TGTGCCACCAGCAGAGACGACAGGGGCGTCGACTATGGCTACACCTTC	CATSRDDRGVDYGYTF
-	TRBJ1-5	TRBV11-2	-	TGTGCCAGCAGACAGGGATCGGGGCCCCAGCATTTT	CASRQGSGPQHF
-	TRBJ2-3	TRBV18	-	TGTGCCAGCTCACCCCGCCCCCTTAGCGATAAAGATACGCAGTATTTT	CASSPRPLSDKDTQYF
-	TRBJ2-1	TRBV10-1	TRBD2	TGCGCCAGCAGTGAGGAGGCGGGGGGGCCGGGGGAGCAGTTCTTC	CASSEEAGGPGEQFF
-	TRBJ1-4	TRBV5-1	-	TGCGCCAGCCGAGAACAGGAACCTAGCGAAAAACTGTTTTTT	CASREQEPSEKLFF
-	TRBJ2-5	TRBV5-1	-	TGCGCCAGCAGCTTGGACCACCCCGGGGAGACCCAGTACTTC	CASSLDHPGETQYF
-	TRBJ1-4	TRBV6-4	-	TGTGCCAGCAGTGAGAATTGGCGTAATGAAAAACTGTTTTTT	CASSENWRNEKLFF
-	TRBJ2-1	TRBV5-1	TRBD1	TGCGCCAGCAGACCGTCGGGACAGTTGGGCAATGAGCAGTTCTTC	CASRPSGQLGNEQFF
-	TRBJ1-2	TRBV5-1	-	TGCGCCAGCAGCTTGGGCGGGACGGTAGGCTATGGCTACACCTTC	CASSLGGTVGYGYTF
-	TRBJ1-2	TRBV5-1	-	TGCGCCAGCAGTGAACTCGGACAGCTCCACTATGGCTACACCTTC	CASSELGQLHYGYTF